The 23 T cell receptor beta chains reported below all come from one sample, sequenced in a study of blood T cell repertoires in COVID-19 (dated by TCRdb to about 2020). Library creation used the immunoSEQ multiplex PCR assay. The source is immuneACCESS, and TCRdb retained only in-frame sequences with V and J called. Part of the clones is not carried over; for the studies checked, unresolved V genes explain less than half of this, and the remainder is unexplained. Here the sample has roughly 280,000 clones; approximately 86% occur a single time. Of the sample, approximately 5.1% is held by the ten largest clones. Sequenced: peripheral blood. These receptors originate from a woman aged 55-70 years with COVID-19, enrolled during active disease.

V and J are TRBV5-1 and TRBJ1-1, with a tentative D call TRBD1 (5 bases). V lost 4 bases and J lost 2, with 15 bases in between. Germline assignment: CDR1 SGHRS and CDR2 YFSETQ. The CDR3 is 15 residues long. The CDR3 protein is CASSDRQRLNTEAFF. The CDR3 nucleotides are TGCGCCAGCAGCGACCGACAGAGATTAAACACTGAAGCTTTCTTT.

The chain is built from TRBV28 and TRBJ2-1; 10 bases are a match to TRBD2. This CDR3 has 15 residues. Trimming took 5 bases from V and 8 from J; bases not matched to a gene: 9. The germline CDR1 and CDR2 sequences are MDHEN and SYDVKM. This CDR3 reads CASSRSGRNFDEQFF. CDR3 sequence (DNA): TGTGCCAGCAGTCGTAGCGGGAGGAATTTTGATGAGCAGTTCTTC.

The chain has TRBV24-1 and TRBJ1-2; the D is unclear. Germline V gene data show CDR1 as KGHDR and CDR2 as SFDVKD. Trimming took off 4 bases at V and 4 bases at J, with 9 bases between the two ends. The CDR3 totals 13 residues. CDR3 nucleotides: TGTGCCACCAGTGACCGACGGAGCTATGGCTACACCTTC. Amino acids: CATSDRRSYGYTF.

V and J are TRBV6-6 and TRBJ2-3; no clear D. The CDR3 totals 15 residues. Trimming removed 2 bases from V and 0 bases from J, with 9 bases in between. CDR1 is MNHNY and CDR2 is SVGAGI in the germline V gene (reference sequence). CDR3 in DNA: TGTGCCAGCAGTTACATAGCAGCTAGCACAGATACGCAGTATTTT. Translating it yields CASSYIAASTDTQYF.

The CDR3 region is CASNRQGNYQPQHF. In DNA, the CDR3 is TGTGCCAGTAACAGACAGGGCAATTATCAGCCCCAGCATTTT. The chain has TRBV19 and TRBJ1-5, with 7 bases fitting TRBD1. CDR1 LNHDA and CDR2 SQIVND come from the germline V gene (reference sequence). With V trimmed by 7 bases and J by 5 bases, 8 bases remained unmatched. CDR3 size: 14 residues.

The V gene is TRBV6-5, the J gene TRBJ1-1; no reliable D call. V lost 11 bases, J lost 4 bases, and 20 bases lay in between. The germline gives CDR1 MNHEY, CDR2 SVGAGI. This CDR3 region has 14 residues. The CDR3: CALRRGSSRTEAFF. The CDR3 DNA reads as TGTGCCTTAAGGCGGGGTTCGAGTCGCACTGAAGCTTTCTTT.

The rearrangement joins TRBV27 to TRBJ2-3; D might be TRBD2 (6 bases). V was cut by 5 bases and J by 2 bases, with 11 bases left in between. The CDR3 is 14 amino acids. Looked up from germline, CDR1 is MNHEY and CDR2 is SMNVEV (reference sequence). The CDR3 nucleotides read TGTGCCAGCAGTCTCCGACTAGACACAGATACGCAGTATTTT. Protein: CASSLRLDTDTQYF.

The V gene is TRBV7-8, the J gene TRBJ2-2, with D possibly being TRBD2 (6 bases). This CDR3 has 15 amino acids. Germline CDR1 reads SGHVS; CDR2 reads FQNEAQ. Trimming shortened V by 3 bases and J by 4 bases, and 12 bases separated the two germline ends. The CDR3 reads CASSFLARGTGELFF. The CDR3 bases are TGTGCCAGCAGCTTTCTAGCGCGAGGCACCGGGGAGCTGTTTTTT.

This clone was picked up one time. This CDR3 is CASSYYGTIGEAFF. The CDR3 nucleotides read TGTGCCAGCAGTTACTACGGGACAATCGGAGAAGCTTTCTTT. This chain uses TRBV6-2 or TRBV6-3 with TRBJ1-1, with D possibly being TRBD1 (6 bases). The CDR3 length is 14 residues. V lost 1 base and J lost 8, with 14 bases in between. Germline assignment: CDR1 MNHEY and CDR2 SVGEGT.

The chain carries TRBV20-1 and TRBJ1-5; D is uncertain. The CDR3 runs 15 residues. Germline lookup yields CDR1 DFQATT and CDR2 SNEGSKA (reference sequence). V lost 3 bases and J 2 bases, leaving 14 bases between the germline ends. This CDR3 reads CSASVPKAGNQPQHF. The CDR3 DNA reads as TGCAGTGCTAGTGTCCCCAAAGCGGGCAATCAGCCCCAGCATTTT.

The chain couples TRBV9 to TRBJ1-2; 11 nucleotides align to TRBD1. V was clipped by 2 bases and J by 4 bases; unmatched bases: 4. The CDR3 is 15 residues long. Germline CDR1 is SGDLS and CDR2 is YYNGEE. This chain's CDR3 is CASSVSGQGVYGYTF. CDR3 in DNA: TGTGCCAGCAGCGTCTCGGGACAGGGGGTCTATGGCTACACCTTC.

V gene TRBV7-3 combines with J gene TRBJ2-1, with a possible D match to TRBD2 (5 bases). CDR1 SGHTA and CDR2 FQGTGA come from the germline V gene. V was pared by 2 bases and J by 6 bases, with 17 bases between. The CDR3 covers 16 residues. CDR3 in DNA: TGTGCCAGCAGCTTAGGCCGGAGGTTAAGCCCCAATGAGCAGTTCTTC. This sequence encodes CASSLGRRLSPNEQFF.

This clone has a handful of counts. The gene calls are TRBV27 and TRBJ2-1; perhaps TRBD2 as D (6 bases). Germline CDR1 is MNHEY and CDR2 is SMNVEV (reference sequence). With 4 bases removed from V and 6 bases from J, the gap between germline ends came to 10 bases. The CDR3 is made up of 13 amino acids. The CDR3 spells CASSWGLTNEQFF. CDR3 nucleotide sequence: TGTGCCAGCAGTTGGGGACTCACCAATGAGCAGTTCTTC.

The rearrangement links TRBV27 to TRBJ2-5, with 8 nucleotides matching TRBD2. The CDR3 is made up of 16 amino acids. Looked up from germline, CDR1 is MNHEY and CDR2 is SMNVEV (reference sequence). Trimming took 3 bases from V and 5 from J; bases not matched to a gene: 11. The CDR3 sequence: CASSFRTSGQQETQYF. CDR3 coding DNA: TGTGCCAGCAGTTTCCGAACTAGCGGCCAACAGGAGACCCAGTACTTC.

The V and J genes are TRBV7-9 and TRBJ1-1; D is possibly TRBD1 (5 bases). Trimming removed 3 bases from V and 7 bases from J, with 12 bases in between. Germline CDR1 SEHNR, CDR2 FQNEAQ (reference sequence). The CDR3 runs 13 residues. Here the CDR3 DNA reads TGTGCCAGCAGCTTCCAGGGCGCTGTTGAAGCTTTCTTT. Translation gives CASSFQGAVEAFF.

This clone occurred many times. The chain couples TRBV7-9 to TRBJ1-1; no firm D call. CDR1 is SEHNR and CDR2 is FQNEAQ in the germline V gene (reference sequence). This CDR3 contains 12 residues. V gave up 4 bases and J gave up 3 bases, with 6 bases separating them. CDR3 nucleotide sequence: TGTGCCAGCAGCTGGGGAGACACTGAAGCTTTCTTT. It codes for CASSWGDTEAFF.

V gene TRBV12-3 or TRBV12-4 combines with J gene TRBJ1-6; D uncertain. The CDR3 has 12 amino acids. Trimming removed 6 bases at V and 7 bases at J, with 7 bases between. Here the CDR3 DNA reads TGTGCCAGCAGACGACTAAATTCACCCCTCCACTTT. It yields the protein CASRRLNSPLHF.

This clone is large by share. Other DNA sequences within the sample encode an identical CDR3. This chain uses TRBV27 with TRBJ2-7, with 9 positions matching TRBD1. The CDR3 totals 14 residues. V was pared by 5 bases and J by 3 bases, with 5 bases of the junction left unmatched. CDR1 is MNHEY and CDR2 is SMNVEV in the germline V gene (reference sequence). The CDR3 loop reads CASSLQGANYEQYF. Written as DNA, the CDR3 is TGTGCCAGCAGTCTACAGGGGGCGAACTACGAGCAGTACTTC.

The chain recombines TRBV18 with TRBJ1-2; D remains unclear. The CDR3 consists of 18 residues. V dropped 5 bases and J dropped 0 bases, with 22 bases sitting between them. Germline loops: CDR1 KGHSH, CDR2 LQKENI. CDR3 region: CASSTKSSQPVANYGYTF. In DNA, the CDR3 is TGTGCCAGCTCAACAAAGTCTTCACAGCCCGTAGCTAACTATGGCTACACCTTC.

The V call is TRBV29-1, the J call TRBJ1-2; perhaps TRBD1 as D (5 bases). The germline V and J ends were trimmed by 5 bases and 7 bases, with 14 bases remaining between them. This CDR3 contains 12 residues. The germline CDR1 and CDR2 sequences are SQVTM and ANQGSEA. The chain's CDR3 is CSVSKSGGGYTF. Here the CDR3 DNA reads TGCAGCGTTTCCAAGTCGGGGGGTGGCTACACCTTC.

The V call is TRBV9, the J call TRBJ2-5, with D possibly matching TRBD2 (5 bases). This CDR3 region has 16 residues. CDR1 is SGDLS, CDR2 YYNGEE, per germline. Deletions cut 0 bases from V and 5 bases from J, with 17 bases between. This chain's CDR3 is CASSVGGSGSWETQYF. DNA for the CDR3: TGTGCCAGCAGCGTAGGTGGGAGTGGAAGTTGGGAGACCCAGTACTTC. The variable domain in full, completed from reference TRBV9 and TRBJ2-5, reads DSGVTQTPKHLITATGQRVTLRCSPRSGDLSVYWYQQSLDQGLQFLIQYYNGEERAKGNILERFSAQQFPDLHSELNLSSLELGDSALYFCASSVGGSGSWETQYFGPGTRLLVL.

CDR3 protein: CASSLNPGTVPTYGYTF. For the CDR3, the DNA is TGTGCCAGCAGCTTGAACCCCGGGACAGTGCCTACCTATGGCTACACCTTC. This chain uses TRBV5-4 with TRBJ1-2; 7 nucleotides match TRBD1. This CDR3 comprises 17 residues. With V trimmed by 1 base and J by 4 bases, 13 bases remained unmatched. Per germline, CDR1 SGHNT and CDR2 YYREEE (reference sequence).

The V gene is TRBV28, the J gene TRBJ2-1; TRBD1 aligns across 8 bases. V was pared by 6 bases and J by 5 bases, with 6 bases of the junction left unmatched. This CDR3 has 14 residues. Germline V gene sequence: CDR1 MDHEN, CDR2 SYDVKM. The CDR3 loop reads CASSLGDRNNEQFF. The CDR3 DNA is TGTGCCAGCAGCTTGGGGGACAGGAACAATGAGCAGTTCTTC.